This section outlines one TCR beta chain sequence together with its context. Its antigen is still unknown. The sample belongs to a study of cytomegalovirus exposure and HLA in healthy donors. From germline, CDR1 is MNHNS and CDR2 SASEGT. The CDR3 is made up of 13 amino acids. J lost 6 bases, V lost 4 bases, and 5 bases had no gene match. Amplification used 60 Vbeta primers and 13 Jbeta primers. Measured with immunoSEQ multiplex PCR; TCRdb has only the in-frame clones, and not every one. The sample yields under 150,000 clones, just under 80% seen once. Study-wide results and caveats: Clonal expansion, a later analysis showed, was greater in HLA-associated TCR beta chains than in equally common others. Most TCR sequences were uncommon, yet certain public TCRs appeared in many donors.

At sampling all donors were nominally healthy, likely with unrecorded immune exposures. This chain connects TRBV6-1 to TRBJ2-7; 8 bases match TRBD1. The receptor was derived from a man aged 30-40 years in good health and CMV-seronegative. The sequenced sample consisted of PBMCs. The chain's CDR3 is CASSVLTGAEQYF. The CDR3 DNA reads as TGTGCCAGCAGTGTGTTGACAGGGGCCGAGCAGTACTTC.